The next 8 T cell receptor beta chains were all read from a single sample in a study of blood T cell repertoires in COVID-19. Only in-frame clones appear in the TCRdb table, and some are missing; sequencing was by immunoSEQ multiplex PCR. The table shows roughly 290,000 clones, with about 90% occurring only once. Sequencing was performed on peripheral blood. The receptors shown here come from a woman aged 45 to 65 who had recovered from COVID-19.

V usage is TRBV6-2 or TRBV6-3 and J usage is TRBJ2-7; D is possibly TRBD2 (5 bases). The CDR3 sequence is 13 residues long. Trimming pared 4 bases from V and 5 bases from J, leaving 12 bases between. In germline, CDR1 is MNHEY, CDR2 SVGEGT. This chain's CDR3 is CASSLGWGDEQYF. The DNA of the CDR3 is TGTGCCAGCAGTTTAGGATGGGGAGACGAGCAGTACTTC.

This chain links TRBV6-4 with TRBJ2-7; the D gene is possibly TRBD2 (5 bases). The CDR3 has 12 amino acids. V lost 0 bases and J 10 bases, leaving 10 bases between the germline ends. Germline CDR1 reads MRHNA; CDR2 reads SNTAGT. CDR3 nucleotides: TGTGCCAGCAGTGACTCCAGGACTTGTCAGTACTTC. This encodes CASSDSRTCQYF.

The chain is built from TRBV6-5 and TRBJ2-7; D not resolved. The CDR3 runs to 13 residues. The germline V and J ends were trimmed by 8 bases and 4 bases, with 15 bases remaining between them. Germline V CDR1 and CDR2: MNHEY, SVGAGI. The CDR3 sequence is CASVRNTAYEQYF. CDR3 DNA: TGTGCCAGCGTCAGGAATACCGCATACGAGCAGTACTTC.

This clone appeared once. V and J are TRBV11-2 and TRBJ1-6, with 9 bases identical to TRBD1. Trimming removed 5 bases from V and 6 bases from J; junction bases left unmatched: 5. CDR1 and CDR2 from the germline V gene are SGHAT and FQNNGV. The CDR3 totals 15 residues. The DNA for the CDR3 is TGTGCCAGCAGCCAATTGGACAGGGGTAATTCACCCCTCCACTTT. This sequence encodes CASSQLDRGNSPLHF.

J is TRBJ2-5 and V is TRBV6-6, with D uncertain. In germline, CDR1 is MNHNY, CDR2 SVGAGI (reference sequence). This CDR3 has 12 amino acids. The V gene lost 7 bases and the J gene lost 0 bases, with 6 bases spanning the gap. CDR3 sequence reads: CASTEYQETQYF. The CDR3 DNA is TGTGCCAGCACCGAGTACCAAGAGACCCAGTACTTC.

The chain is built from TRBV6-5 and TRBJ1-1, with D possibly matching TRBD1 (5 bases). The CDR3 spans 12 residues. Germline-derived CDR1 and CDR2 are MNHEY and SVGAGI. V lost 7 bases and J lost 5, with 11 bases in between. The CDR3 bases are TGTGCCAGCACGGTGGAGGGGACTGAAGCTTTCTTT. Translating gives CASTVEGTEAFF.

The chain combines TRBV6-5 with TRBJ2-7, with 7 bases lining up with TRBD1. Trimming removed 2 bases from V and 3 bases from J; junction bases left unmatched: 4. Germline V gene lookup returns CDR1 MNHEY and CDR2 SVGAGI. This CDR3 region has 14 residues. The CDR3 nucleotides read TGTGCCAGCAGTTACGGCAGGGGGAACTACGAGCAGTACTTC. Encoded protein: CASSYGRGNYEQYF.

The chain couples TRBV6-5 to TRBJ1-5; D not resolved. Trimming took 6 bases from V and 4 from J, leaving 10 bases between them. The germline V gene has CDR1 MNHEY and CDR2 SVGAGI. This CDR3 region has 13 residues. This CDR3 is CASSTQDNQPQHF. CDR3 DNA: TGTGCCAGCAGCACACAAGATAATCAGCCCCAGCATTTT.